Listed below are T cell receptor beta chains from one sample, sequenced in a study of beta chain features in type 1 diabetes. Only in-frame clones appear in the TCRdb table, and some are missing; sequencing was by immunoSEQ multiplex PCR. The table includes hundreds of thousands of clones, about 14% detected once. Sequenced: naive CD4+ T cells from blood. Receptors were obtained from a man aged 18 to 35 in good health. Each CDR3 is given with its conserved first and last residue. The D gene is left open where the match is weak. Expanded clones are given a class, and other clones once, few, many or no size at all.

few	TRBV6-7	NA	TRBJ2-5	TGTGCGCAAGGGGCCCAAGAGACCCAGTACTTC	CAQGAQETQYF
few	TRBV2	NA	TRBJ2-3	TGTGCCAGCAGTGAAGGTAGTAGCACAGATACGCAGTATTTT	CASSEGSSTDTQYF
few	TRBV2	TRBD2	TRBJ2-1	TGTGCCAGCAGTGAAATTGGGACTAGCGGGAGGGCGAGTAACAATGAGCAGTTCTTC	CASSEIGTSGRASNNEQFF
few	TRBV2	NA	TRBJ1-5	TGTGCCAGCAGTGGCCGCGTCCATCAGCCCCAGCATTTT	CASSGRVHQPQHF
few	TRBV2	NA	TRBJ1-1	TGTGCCAGCAGTGAGTCGGGGGCAGGAAACACTGAAGCTTTCTTT	CASSESGAGNTEAFF
NA	TRBV19	NA	TRBJ2-1	TGTGCCAGTAGGGTTCTGGACTCCTACAATGAGCAGTTCTTC	CASRVLDSYNEQFF
NA	TRBV11-1	TRBD1	TRBJ2-4	TGTGCCAGCAGCGTCAGGACAGGGGTAATTCAGTACTTC	CASSVRTGVIQYF
NA	TRBV21-1	NA	TRBJ2-1	TGTGCCAGCAGCAATCAAGGTCCCTTTTACAATGAGCAGTTCTTC	CASSNQGPFYNEQFF
NA	TRBV28	TRBD1	TRBJ1-5	TGTGCCAGCAGCCGCACGACAGGGAGCAATCAGCCCCAGCATTTT	CASSRTTGSNQPQHF
few	TRBV30	TRBD1	TRBJ1-2	TGTGCCTGGAGTTTCGACAGGGTTCCTTATGGCTACACCTTC	CAWSFDRVPYGYTF
NA	TRBV18	NA	TRBJ1-1	TGTGCCAGCTCGTCAGGGTTAGTGAACACTGAAGCTTTCTTT	CASSSGLVNTEAFF
NA	TRBV6-6	NA	TRBJ2-3	TGTGCCGCCAGGACCGGTTACACAGATACGCAGTATTTT	CAARTGYTDTQYF
NA	TRBV14	NA	TRBJ2-7	TGTGCCAGCAGCCAAGAGGCGGGTTACTACGAGCAGTACTTC	CASSQEAGYYEQYF
few	TRBV27	NA	TRBJ1-5	TGTGCCAGCAGTTTCTCAGGAGGGTATCAGCCCCAGCATTTT	CASSFSGGYQPQHF
few	TRBV5-1	TRBD2	TRBJ2-3	TGCGCCAGCAGAACTAGCGGCAGCACAGATACGCAGTATTTT	CASRTSGSTDTQYF
NA	TRBV4-2	TRBD1	TRBJ1-2	TGTGCCAGCAGCCAAGAGAGGACAGGTCTTTTTCCGTCTTATGGCTACACCTTC	CASSQERTGLFPSYGYTF
few	TRBV7-2	NA	TRBJ2-2	TGTGCCAGCAGCTTAGCTTGGACGGCCGGGGAGCTGTTTTTT	CASSLAWTAGELFF
NA	TRBV27	TRBD2	TRBJ2-5	TGTGCCAGCAGTTTTGGGCGCGGGAGAGATCAAGAGACCCAGTACTTC	CASSFGRGRDQETQYF
NA	TRBV9	NA	TRBJ2-2	TGTGCCAGCAGCGACCTCCGGGCCAACACCGGGGAGCTGTTTTTT	CASSDLRANTGELFF
NA	TRBV9	NA	TRBJ2-1	TGTGCCAGCAGCACGGGGCCGTGGGCCAATGAGCAGTTCTTC	CASSTGPWANEQFF
few	TRBV28	TRBD1	TRBJ2-2	TGTGCCAGCAGACCAGGGGGAGTGGACACCGGGGAGCTGTTTTTT	CASRPGGVDTGELFF
few	TRBV28	NA	TRBJ2-2	TGTGCCAGCAGTTTAGACACCGGGGAGCTGTTTTTT	CASSLDTGELFF
few	TRBV27	NA	TRBJ2-4	TGTGCCAGCGCAGGGGCGGAACTAGCCAAAAACATTCAGTACTTC	CASAGAELAKNIQYF
few	TRBV2	TRBD1	TRBJ2-2	TGTGCCAAGCCACGACAGGGGGCGGGTAACACCGGGGAGCTGTTTTTT	CAKPRQGAGNTGELFF
few	TRBV5-1	TRBD1	TRBJ2-1	TGCGCCAGCAGCTTGTTGGGACAGGGGGCCGTTGAGCAGTTCTTC	CASSLLGQGAVEQFF
few	TRBV9	TRBD2	TRBJ2-3	TGTGCCAGCAGCCCAGGGACTAGCGGGACAGATACGCAGTATTTT	CASSPGTSGTDTQYF
few	TRBV5-1	TRBD2	TRBJ2-2	TGCGCCAGCAGAGGGACTAGCGGGAACACCGGGGAGCTGTTTTTT	CASRGTSGNTGELFF
few	TRBV4-2	NA	TRBJ1-2	TGTGCCAGCAGCCGGGGGCAGGGGCCGGTTGGCTACACCTTC	CASSRGQGPVGYTF
few	TRBV15	TRBD2	TRBJ2-7	TGTGCCACCAGCAGAGCAGCGGGAGACTACTACGAGCAGTACTTC	CATSRAAGDYYEQYF
NA	TRBV4-3	NA	TRBJ1-2	TGCGCCAGCAGCCATCCAGACGCGGGGGATGGCTACACCTTC	CASSHPDAGDGYTF
few	TRBV7-2	NA	TRBJ2-7	TGTGCCAGCAGCACTACGGGACACGGGTCCTACGAGCAGTACTTC	CASSTTGHGSYEQYF
NA	TRBV6-1	TRBD1	TRBJ2-7	TGTGCCAGCAGTGAAGACAGGGGTAAGGTGTACGAGCAGTACTTC	CASSEDRGKVYEQYF
NA	TRBV2	TRBD1	TRBJ2-3	TGTGCCAGCAGCGGGACAGGGAGGACAGATACGCAGTATTTT	CASSGTGRTDTQYF
NA	TRBV5-8	TRBD1	TRBJ1-6	TGTGCCAGCAGCTCCGGACAGGGAAATAATTCACCCCTCCACTTT	CASSSGQGNNSPLHF
few	TRBV14	NA	TRBJ1-3	TGTGCCAGCAGCCAAGGGGGGACTGGGGTGCGCACCATATATTTT	CASSQGGTGVRTIYF
NA	TRBV29-1	TRBD2	TRBJ2-1	TGCAGCGTTATGACTAGCGGGAGCATCGTTTTGCCCCAGCAGTTCTTC	CSVMTSGSIVLPQQFF
few	TRBV4-1	TRBD1	TRBJ2-3	TGCGCCAGCAGAGCCGGGACAGGACGCACAGATACGCAGTATTTT	CASRAGTGRTDTQYF
NA	TRBV27	TRBD2	TRBJ2-2	TGTGCCAGCAGAATTTGGACTAGGCGTCCCGGGGAGCTGTTTTTT	CASRIWTRRPGELFF
NA	TRBV18	NA	TRBJ2-4	TGTGCCAGCTCACCACTTTCTAAGGGGCTATCGGCCAAAAACATTCAGTACTTC	CASSPLSKGLSAKNIQYF
NA	TRBV7-9	NA	TRBJ1-2	TGTGCCAGCAGCTTAGCCAGGGGTCAGCCTAACTATGGCTACACCTTC	CASSLARGQPNYGYTF
NA	TRBV15	NA	TRBJ1-2	TGTGCCACCAGCAGATCCAGGGTGAGCTACACCTTC	CATSRSRVSYTF
NA	TRBV7-9	NA	TRBJ2-7	TGTGCCAGCAGCTTACTGGGGGTCGAGCAGTACTTC	CASSLLGVEQYF
few	TRBV7-9	NA	TRBJ2-7	TGTGCCAGCAGCTTAACAGCCTACGAGCAGTACTTC	CASSLTAYEQYF
once	TRBV7-9	NA	TRBJ2-2	TGTGCCAGCAGCTTAGAGGGCGGGGTCCGACGGGAAGGACTGTTTTTT	CASSLEGGVRREGLFF
once	TRBV27	TRBD2	TRBJ2-1	TGTGCCAGCAGTCCCGACCGGACTAGCGGGAGCCGGAGCTCCTACAATGAGCAGTTCTTC	CASSPDRTSGSRSSYNEQFF
NA	TRBV29-1	NA	TRBJ2-7	TGCAGCGGAGGGGGCTCCTACGAGCAGTACTTC	CSGGGSYEQYF
few	TRBV25-1	TRBD1	TRBJ2-3	TGTGCCAGCAGTGGCCGGCAGGGGGCTATCACAGATACGCAGTATTTT	CASSGRQGAITDTQYF
few	TRBV20-1	NA	TRBJ2-7	TGCAGTGCCGATCCGACGGTCGAGCAGTACTTC	CSADPTVEQYF
NA	TRBV5-1	NA	TRBJ2-7	TGCGCCAGCAGCTTGGGAAACGGGACTTACTACGAGCAGTACTTC	CASSLGNGTYYEQYF
once	TRBV7-7	NA	TRBJ2-3	TGTGCCAGCAGCTTGACAGGCACAGATACGCAGTATTTT	CASSLTGTDTQYF
NA	TRBV25-1	NA	TRBJ1-6	TGTGCCAGCAGTGTTAGCGGGATCCGGTCACCCCTCCACTTT	CASSVSGIRSPLHF
few	TRBV28	NA	TRBJ2-1	TGTGCCAGCAGTCCAGTGAACGGCCGGTTTGAGCAGTTCTTC	CASSPVNGRFEQFF
NA	TRBV11-1	NA	TRBJ2-5	TGTGCCAGCAGCTTAGATCCCGAAGAGACCCAGTACTTC	CASSLDPEETQYF
NA	TRBV6-5	NA	TRBJ2-2	TGTGCCAGCAGTTATCTCAGAGTCCTAAAGGCCGGGGAGCTGTTTTTT	CASSYLRVLKAGELFF
many	TRBV10-3	NA	TRBJ2-6	TGTGCCATCAGTGAGATATCCTCCGGGGCCAACGTCCTGACTTTC	CAISEISSGANVLTF
NA	TRBV7-9	NA	TRBJ2-5	TGTGCCAGCAGCTTAAGGGGTAGCCAAGAGACCCAGTACTTC	CASSLRGSQETQYF
NA	TRBV11-1	TRBD2	TRBJ2-1	TGTGCCAGCAGCTTCGGGACTACGGGAAATGAGCAGTTCTTC	CASSFGTTGNEQFF
NA	TRBV15	TRBD2	TRBJ2-7	TGTGCCACCAGCAGACAACTAGCGGGAGGAGGCGAGCAGTACTTC	CATSRQLAGGGEQYF
few	TRBV7-3	TRBD1	TRBJ1-1	TGTGCCAGCAGCTTAACGGCCTTGGGACAGAGGAACACTGAAGCTTTCTTT	CASSLTALGQRNTEAFF
few	TRBV30	NA	TRBJ2-1	TGTGCCTGGAGATGGACCCACAATGAGCAGTTCTTC	CAWRWTHNEQFF